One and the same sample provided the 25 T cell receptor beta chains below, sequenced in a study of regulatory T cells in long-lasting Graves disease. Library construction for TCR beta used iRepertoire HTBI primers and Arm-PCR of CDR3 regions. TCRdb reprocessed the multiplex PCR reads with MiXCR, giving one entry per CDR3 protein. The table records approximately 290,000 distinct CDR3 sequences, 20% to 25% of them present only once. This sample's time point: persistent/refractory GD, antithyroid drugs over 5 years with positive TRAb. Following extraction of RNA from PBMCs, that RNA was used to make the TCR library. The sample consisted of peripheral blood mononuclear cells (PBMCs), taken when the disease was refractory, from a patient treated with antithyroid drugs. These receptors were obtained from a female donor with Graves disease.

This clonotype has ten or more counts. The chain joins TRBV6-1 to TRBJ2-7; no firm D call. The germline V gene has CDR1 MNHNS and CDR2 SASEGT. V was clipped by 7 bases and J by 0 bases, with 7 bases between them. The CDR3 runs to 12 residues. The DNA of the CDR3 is TGTGCCAGCAATGGAGACTCCTACGAGCAGTACTTC. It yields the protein CASNGDSYEQYF.

The CDR3 region is CSARDPDRGNSPLHF. CDR3 DNA: TGCAGTGCTAGAGACCCCGACAGGGGAAATTCACCCCTCCACTTT. The chain employs TRBV20-1 and TRBJ1-6; TRBD1 aligns across 8 bases. V lost 0 bases, J lost 7 bases, and 5 bases stayed unmatched. CDR3 length: 15 amino acids. Per germline, CDR1 DFQATT and CDR2 SNEGSKA (reference sequence).

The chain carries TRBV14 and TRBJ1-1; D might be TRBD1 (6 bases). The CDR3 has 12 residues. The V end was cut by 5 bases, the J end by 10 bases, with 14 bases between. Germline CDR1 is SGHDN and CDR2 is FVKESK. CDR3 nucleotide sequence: TGTGCCAGCAGCATAGGGGGATCGGGAGCTTTCTTT. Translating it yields CASSIGGSGAFF.

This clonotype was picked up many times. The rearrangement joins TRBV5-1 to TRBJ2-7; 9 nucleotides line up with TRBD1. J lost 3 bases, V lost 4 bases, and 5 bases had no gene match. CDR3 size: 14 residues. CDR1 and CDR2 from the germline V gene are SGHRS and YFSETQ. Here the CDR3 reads CASSGWTGDYEQYF. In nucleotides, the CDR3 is TGCGCCAGCAGCGGATGGACAGGGGACTACGAGCAGTACTTC. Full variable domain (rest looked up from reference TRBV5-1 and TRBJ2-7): KAGVTQTPRYLIKTRGQQVTLSCSPISGHRSVSWYQQTPGQGLQFLFEYFSETQRNKGNFPGRFSGRQFSNSRSEMNVSTLELGDSALYLCASSGWTGDYEQYFGPGTRLTVT.

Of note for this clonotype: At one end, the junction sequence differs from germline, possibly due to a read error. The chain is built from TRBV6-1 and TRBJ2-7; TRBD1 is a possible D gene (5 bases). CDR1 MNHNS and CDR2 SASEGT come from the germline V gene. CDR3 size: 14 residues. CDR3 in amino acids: CANSTTGSSYEQYF. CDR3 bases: TGTGCCAACAGTACCACAGGAAGCTCCTACGAGCAGTACTTC.

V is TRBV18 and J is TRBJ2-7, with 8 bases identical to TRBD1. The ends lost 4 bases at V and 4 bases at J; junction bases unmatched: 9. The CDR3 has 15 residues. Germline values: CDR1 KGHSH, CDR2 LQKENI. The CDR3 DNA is TGTGCCAGCTCACGAGACAGGGGCCGGAATTACGAGCAGTACTTC. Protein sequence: CASSRDRGRNYEQYF.

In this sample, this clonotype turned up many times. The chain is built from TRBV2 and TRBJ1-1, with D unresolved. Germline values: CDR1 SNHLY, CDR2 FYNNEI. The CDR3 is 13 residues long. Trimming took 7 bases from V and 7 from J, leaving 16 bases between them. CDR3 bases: TGTGCCAGCATTCGAGACGGAACGTATGAAGCTTTCTTT. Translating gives CASIRDGTYEAFF.

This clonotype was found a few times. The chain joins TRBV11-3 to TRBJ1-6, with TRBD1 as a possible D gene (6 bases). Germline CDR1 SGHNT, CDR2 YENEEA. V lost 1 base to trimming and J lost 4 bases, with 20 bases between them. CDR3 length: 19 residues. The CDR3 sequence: CASSLVGSGHHYYNSPLHF. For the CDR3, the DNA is TGTGCCAGCAGCTTAGTCGGGTCGGGACACCATTATTATAATTCACCCCTCCACTTT.

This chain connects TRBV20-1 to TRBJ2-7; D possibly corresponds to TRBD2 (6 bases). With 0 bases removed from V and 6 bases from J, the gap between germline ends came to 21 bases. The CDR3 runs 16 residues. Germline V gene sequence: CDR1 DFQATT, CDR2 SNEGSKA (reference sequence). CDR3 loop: CSARDAISGDYAEQYF. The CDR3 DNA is TGCAGTGCTAGAGATGCGATTAGCGGCGACTACGCCGAGCAGTACTTC.

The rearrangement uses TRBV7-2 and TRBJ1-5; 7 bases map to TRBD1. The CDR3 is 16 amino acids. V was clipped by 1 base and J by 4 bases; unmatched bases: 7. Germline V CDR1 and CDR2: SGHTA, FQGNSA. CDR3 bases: TGTGCCAGCAGCTTAGACGGCAGGGGGGAGAATCAGCCCCAGCATTTT. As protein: CASSLDGRGENQPQHF.

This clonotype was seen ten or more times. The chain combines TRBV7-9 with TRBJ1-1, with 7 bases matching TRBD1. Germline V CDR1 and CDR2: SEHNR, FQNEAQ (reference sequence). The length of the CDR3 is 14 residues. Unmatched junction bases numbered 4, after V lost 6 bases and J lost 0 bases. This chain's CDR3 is CASSLQGVNTEAFF. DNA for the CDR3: TGTGCCAGCAGTCTTCAGGGGGTGAACACTGAAGCTTTCTTT. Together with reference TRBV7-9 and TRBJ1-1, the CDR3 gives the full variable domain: DTGVSQNPRHKITKRGQNVTFRCDPISEHNRLYWYRQTLGQGPEFLTYFQNEAQLEKSRLLSDRFSAERPKGSFSTLEIQRTEQGDSAMYLCASSLQGVNTEAFFGQGTRLTVV.

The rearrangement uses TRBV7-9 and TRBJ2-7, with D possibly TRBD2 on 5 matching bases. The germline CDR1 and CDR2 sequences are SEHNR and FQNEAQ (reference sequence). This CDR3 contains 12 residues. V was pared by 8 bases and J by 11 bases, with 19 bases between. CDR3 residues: CASADGFEGKYF. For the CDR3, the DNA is TGTGCCAGCGCGGATGGGTTTGAGGGAAAGTACTTC.

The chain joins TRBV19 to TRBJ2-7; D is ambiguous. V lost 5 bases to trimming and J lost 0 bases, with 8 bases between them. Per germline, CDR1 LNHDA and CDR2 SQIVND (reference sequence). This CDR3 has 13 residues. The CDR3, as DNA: TGTGCCAGTAGTGGCAGTCACTCCTACGAGCAGTACTTC. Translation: CASSGSHSYEQYF.

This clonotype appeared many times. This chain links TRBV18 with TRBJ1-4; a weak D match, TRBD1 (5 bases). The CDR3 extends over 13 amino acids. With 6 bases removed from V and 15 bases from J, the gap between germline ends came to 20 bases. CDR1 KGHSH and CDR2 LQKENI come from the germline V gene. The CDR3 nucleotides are TGTGCCAGCTCGAGAGACAGAGCCGAAAAGTTGTTTTTT. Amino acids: CASSRDRAEKLFF.

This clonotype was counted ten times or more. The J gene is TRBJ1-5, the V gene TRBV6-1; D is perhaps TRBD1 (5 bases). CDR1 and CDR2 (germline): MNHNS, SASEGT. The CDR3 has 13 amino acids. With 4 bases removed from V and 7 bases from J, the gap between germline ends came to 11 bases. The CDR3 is CASSARDDQPQHF. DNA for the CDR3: TGTGCCAGCAGTGCCAGGGATGACCAGCCCCAGCATTTT.

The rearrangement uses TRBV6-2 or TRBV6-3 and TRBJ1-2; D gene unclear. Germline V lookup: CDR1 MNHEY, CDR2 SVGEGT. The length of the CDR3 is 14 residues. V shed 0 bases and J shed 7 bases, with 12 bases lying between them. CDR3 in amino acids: CASSYSSGRTGYTF. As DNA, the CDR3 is TGTGCCAGCAGTTACTCTTCGGGGAGGACTGGCTACACCTTC.

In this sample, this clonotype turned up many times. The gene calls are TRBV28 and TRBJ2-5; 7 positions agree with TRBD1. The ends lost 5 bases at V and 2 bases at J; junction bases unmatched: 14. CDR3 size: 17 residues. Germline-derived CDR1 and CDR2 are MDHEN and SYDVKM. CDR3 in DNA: TGTGCCAGCAGTCGCATCTGGACAGGTGGGGATCAAGAGACCCAGTACTTC. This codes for CASSRIWTGGDQETQYF.

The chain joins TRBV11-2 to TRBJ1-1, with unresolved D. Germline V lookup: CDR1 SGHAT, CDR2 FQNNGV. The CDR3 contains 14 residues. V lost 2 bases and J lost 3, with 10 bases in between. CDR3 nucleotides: TGTGCCAGCAGCTTACGGATGTGGGACACTGAAGCTTTCTTT. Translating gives CASSLRMWDTEAFF.

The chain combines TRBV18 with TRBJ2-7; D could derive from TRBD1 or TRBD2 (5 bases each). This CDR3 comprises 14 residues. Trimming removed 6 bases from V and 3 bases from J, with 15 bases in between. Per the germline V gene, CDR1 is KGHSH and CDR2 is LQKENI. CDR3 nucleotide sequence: TGTGCCAGCTCCGCTCCGGGGCTCCGCTACGAGCAGTACTTC. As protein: CASSAPGLRYEQYF.

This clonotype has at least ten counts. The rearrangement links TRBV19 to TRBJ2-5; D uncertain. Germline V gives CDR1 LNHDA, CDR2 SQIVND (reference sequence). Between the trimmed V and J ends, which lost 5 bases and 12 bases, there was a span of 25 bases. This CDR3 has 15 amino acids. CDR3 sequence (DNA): TGTGCCAGTAGTGCAGGACCACTCCTACTTTCGTATAAGTACTTC. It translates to CASSAGPLLLSYKYF. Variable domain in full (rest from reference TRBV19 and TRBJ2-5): DGGITQSPKYLFRKEGQNVTLSCEQNLNHDAMYWYRQDPGQGLRLIYYSQIVNDFQKGDIAEGYSVSREKKESFPLTVTSAQKNPTAFYLCASSAGPLLLSYKYFGPGTRLLVL.

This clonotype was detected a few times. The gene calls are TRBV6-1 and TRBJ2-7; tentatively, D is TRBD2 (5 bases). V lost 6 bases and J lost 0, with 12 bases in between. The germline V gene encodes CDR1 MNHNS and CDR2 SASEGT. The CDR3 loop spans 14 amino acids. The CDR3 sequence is CASSPGKTSYEQYF. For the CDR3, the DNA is TGTGCCAGCAGCCCCGGGAAAACCTCCTACGAGCAGTACTTC.

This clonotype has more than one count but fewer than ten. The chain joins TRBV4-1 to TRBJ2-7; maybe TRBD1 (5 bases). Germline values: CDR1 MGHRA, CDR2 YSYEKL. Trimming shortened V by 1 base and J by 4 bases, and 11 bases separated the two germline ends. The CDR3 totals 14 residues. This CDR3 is CASSQGGYRYEQYF. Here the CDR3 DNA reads TGCGCCAGCAGCCAAGGCGGCTACAGGTACGAGCAGTACTTC.

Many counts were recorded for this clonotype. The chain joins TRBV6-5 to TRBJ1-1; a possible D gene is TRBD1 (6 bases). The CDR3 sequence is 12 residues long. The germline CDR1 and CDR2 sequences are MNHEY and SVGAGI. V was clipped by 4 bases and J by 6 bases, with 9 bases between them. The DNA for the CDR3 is TGTGCCAGCAGTTTACGGACAGCTGAAGCTTTCTTT. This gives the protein CASSLRTAEAFF.

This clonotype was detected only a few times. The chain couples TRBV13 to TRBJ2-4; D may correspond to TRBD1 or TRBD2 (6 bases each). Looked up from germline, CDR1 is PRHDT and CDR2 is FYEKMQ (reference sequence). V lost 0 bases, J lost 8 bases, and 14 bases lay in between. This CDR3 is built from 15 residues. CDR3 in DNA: TGTGCCAGCAGCTTAGGCCTTGAGGGGGGCTACATTCAGTACTTC. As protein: CASSLGLEGGYIQYF.

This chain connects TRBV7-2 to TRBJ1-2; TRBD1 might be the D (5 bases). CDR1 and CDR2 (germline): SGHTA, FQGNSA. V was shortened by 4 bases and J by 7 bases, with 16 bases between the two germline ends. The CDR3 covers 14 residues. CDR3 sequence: CASSYRGGNLGYTF. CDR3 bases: TGTGCCAGCAGCTATCGGGGGGGGAATCTTGGCTACACCTTC. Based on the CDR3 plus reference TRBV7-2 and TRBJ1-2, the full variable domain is GAGVSQSPSNKVTEKGKDVELRCDPISGHTALYWYRQSLGQGLEFLIYFQGNSAPDKSGLPSDRFSAERTGGSVSTLTIQRTQQEDSAVYLCASSYRGGNLGYTFGSGTRLTVV.